Listed below are T cell receptor beta chains from one sample, sequenced in a study of CD8+ T cells in alopecia areata. Using immunoSEQ multiplex PCR, the repertoire was profiled, and TCRdb retains in-frame clones only, with some absent. The table lists roughly 120,000 clones, over 60% of them singletons. What was sequenced was CD4+ T cells sorted from blood. These receptor sequences come from a human donor in good health. Both conserved end residues are part of each CDR3. Each record gives: V gene, D gene, J gene, clone size, CDR3 DNA, CDR3 protein. D genes are given only for firm matches. Expanded clones are given a class, and other clones once, few, many or no size at all.

TRBV6-5,.,TRBJ1-1,once,TGTGCCAGCACCCTCCCGGGGGGCACTGAAGCTTTCTTT,CASTLPGGTEAFF
TRBV27,TRBD1,TRBJ1-5,.,TGTGCCAGCAGCGGACAGGGGGCCCATCAGCCCCAGCATTTT,CASSGQGAHQPQHF
TRBV6-5,TRBD2,TRBJ2-7,.,TGTGCCAGCAGTTCCCGACTAGCGGGGGGCTACGAGCAGTACTTC,CASSSRLAGGYEQYF
TRBV7-8,TRBD2,TRBJ2-3,.,TGTGCCAGCAGCTTAGATACTAGCGGGGGGATAGATACGCAGTATTTT,CASSLDTSGGIDTQYF
TRBV29-1,.,TRBJ2-4,.,TGCAGCGTTCGAAGAGCGTGCAAAAACATTCAGTACTTC,CSVRRACKNIQYF
TRBV5-6,.,TRBJ2-7,.,TGTGCCAGCAGCTTGAGGTCAGGAGGAACCTACGAGCAGTACTTC,CASSLRSGGTYEQYF
TRBV29-1,TRBD1,TRBJ2-2,.,TGCAGCGTTCGGGACAGATCCACCGGGGAGCTGTTTTTT,CSVRDRSTGELFF
TRBV25-1,.,TRBJ2-2,.,TGTGCCAGCAGTGAGTCAGGGAACACCGGGGAGCTGTTTTTT,CASSESGNTGELFF
TRBV27,.,TRBJ2-1,.,TGTGCCAGCAGTTTATCCGCCAGCATCGAGCAGTTCTTC,CASSLSASIEQFF
TRBV5-4,.,TRBJ2-2,.,TGTGCCAGCAGGCCGTTCGGGCAGGGGGGCGGCACCGGGGAGCTGTTTTTT,CASRPFGQGGGTGELFF
TRBV5-4,TRBD1,TRBJ1-2,few,TGTGCCAGCAGCTTGGTAGGGGGCAAGCGTGGCTACACCTTC,CASSLVGGKRGYTF
TRBV6-4,.,TRBJ2-2,few,TGTGCCAGCAGTGACGCCGACACCGGGGAGCTGTTTTTT,CASSDADTGELFF
TRBV29-1,TRBD1,TRBJ2-7,few,TGCAGCGTTGGGCCCTACGGACAGGGTGAGCAGTACTTC,CSVGPYGQGEQYF
TRBV11-2,TRBD2,TRBJ2-1,.,TGTGCCAGCAGCTTAGGATTCGCGGGGGGTGACAATGAGCAGTTCTTC,CASSLGFAGGDNEQFF
TRBV4-1,.,TRBJ1-2,.,TGCGCCAGCAGCTTACTACAGGCCCCGTCTAACTATGGCTACACCTTC,CASSLLQAPSNYGYTF
TRBV29-1,TRBD2,TRBJ2-3,.,TGCAGCGTCGAACTAGCGGGGGGCAGAGATACGCAGTATTTT,CSVELAGGRDTQYF
TRBV5-1,TRBD2,TRBJ2-5,.,TGCGCCAGCAGCTCAGCGGGGGGCCAAGAGACCCAGTACTTC,CASSSAGGQETQYF
TRBV20-1,.,TRBJ2-5,.,TGCAGTGCCCGGCAAGAGACCCAGTACTTC,CSARQETQYF
TRBV5-6,.,TRBJ2-5,.,TGTGCCAGCAGCTTGGATCCCCGGGTGGGAGAGCAGTACTTC,CASSLDPRVGEQYF
TRBV6-1,.,TRBJ1-5,.,TGTGCCAGCAGTGTTAGCAATCAGCCCCAGCATTTT,CASSVSNQPQHF
TRBV11-2,.,TRBJ2-2,.,TGTGCCAGCAGCTTAGGAGCGGTCGGGGAGCTGTTTTTT,CASSLGAVGELFF
TRBV30,.,TRBJ1-3,few,TGTGCCTGGAGCCAGGGACTCTCTGGAAACACCATATATTTT,CAWSQGLSGNTIYF
TRBV29-1,TRBD2,TRBJ2-5,.,TGCAGCGCCGGGGGGGGACAAGAGACCCAGTACTTC,CSAGGGQETQYF
TRBV18,.,TRBJ1-2,.,TGTGCCAGCTCACCACGTGACGATGGCTACACCTTC,CASSPRDDGYTF
TRBV7-9,.,TRBJ1-2,few,TGTGCCAGCAGTCCCGACGATGGCTACACCTTC,CASSPDDGYTF
TRBV27,TRBD1,TRBJ2-1,.,TGTGCCAGCAGGACAGGGGGCTATGAGCAGTTCTTC,CASRTGGYEQFF
TRBV14,.,TRBJ1-4,.,TGTGCCAGCAGCCAAGGGGGGACGAGGAATGAAAAACTGTTTTTT,CASSQGGTRNEKLFF
TRBV18,TRBD1,TRBJ1-2,.,TGTGCCAGCTCACCACCAACGGGACAGGGACCCTATGGCTACACCTTC,CASSPPTGQGPYGYTF
TRBV6-5,.,TRBJ1-2,.,TGTGCCAGCAGCTCCCGGGTCTATGGCTACACCTTC,CASSSRVYGYTF
TRBV11-2,TRBD1,TRBJ1-5,.,TGTGCCAGCAGTCTCGACAGGGACGAGCCCCAGCATTTT,CASSLDRDEPQHF
TRBV18,TRBD1,TRBJ2-1,.,TGTGCCAGCTCCCCCAGCGGACAGGGGAGAGGCAATGAGCAGTTCTTC,CASSPSGQGRGNEQFF
TRBV6-1,TRBD1,TRBJ1-5,.,TGTGCCAGCAGTGCGACAGGGGGGGATCAGCCCCAGCATTTT,CASSATGGDQPQHF